One sample yielded the 14 T cell receptor beta chains listed below, sequenced in a study of cytotoxic CD8 clonotypes in ibrutinib-treated CLL. The table came from immunoSEQ multiplex PCR; TCRdb's copy has only in-frame clones and leaves some out. The profile covers over 70,000 clones, with 85% to 90% appearing a single time and under 7% taken by the ten largest. The material sequenced was PBMCs, taken before ibrutinib treatment. Every receptor here comes from a human donor with chronic lymphocytic leukemia.

The chain has TRBV29-1 and TRBJ1-1, with D perhaps matching TRBD1 (5 bases). Germline-derived CDR1 and CDR2 are SQVTM and ANQGSEA. The germline V and J ends were trimmed by 1 base and 1 base, with 7 bases remaining between them. CDR3 length equals 13 residues. The CDR3 loop is CSVEGQGNTEAFF. CDR3 sequence (DNA): TGCAGCGTTGAAGGCCAGGGGAACACTGAAGCTTTCTTT.

The chain recombines TRBV4-3 with TRBJ2-7; tentatively, D is TRBD1 (6 bases). This CDR3 comprises 16 residues. The V gene lost 0 bases and the J gene lost 7 bases, with 19 bases spanning the gap. The germline V gene encodes CDR1 LGHNA and CDR2 YSLEER. The CDR3 here is CASSQDRTAILQEQYF. In nucleotides, the CDR3 is TGCGCCAGCAGCCAAGATCGGACAGCGATTCTCCAGGAGCAGTACTTC.

The chain carries TRBV13 and TRBJ2-5; 13 nucleotides agree with TRBD2. The J call may be mistaken, given a closer DNA end match to TRBJ2-7. The CDR3 totals 16 residues. Germline V gene data show CDR1 as PRHDT and CDR2 as FYEKMQ (reference sequence). The CDR3 spells CASSFFGTSGTHEQYF. CDR3 DNA: TGTGCCAGCAGCTTCTTTGGGACTAGCGGGACCCACGAGCAGTACTTC.

The chain employs TRBV19 and TRBJ1-2, with no clear D. Germline values: CDR1 LNHDA, CDR2 SQIVND (reference sequence). V lost 3 bases and J lost 4, with 9 bases in between. This CDR3 spans 13 amino acids. The CDR3 loop is CASSMGLIYGYTF. The CDR3 bases are TGTGCCAGTAGTATGGGGTTGATCTATGGCTACACCTTC.

The rearrangement uses TRBV27 and TRBJ2-3, with 9 positions matching TRBD2. Germline CDR1 is MNHEY and CDR2 is SMNVEV (reference sequence). V trimming: 8 bases; J trimming: 5 bases; junction bases outside the gene matches: 8. This CDR3 spans 14 amino acids. The CDR3 reads CASGLAGVGDTQYF. The CDR3 DNA reads TGTGCCAGCGGATTAGCGGGAGTTGGAGATACGCAGTATTTT.

The rearrangement uses TRBV19 and TRBJ1-5, with D unclear. This CDR3 is built from 16 residues. Trimming shortened V by 4 bases and J by 1 base, and 14 bases separated the two germline ends. Germline CDR1 is LNHDA and CDR2 is SQIVND (reference sequence). The CDR3: CASSTPRDVSNQPQHF. As DNA, the CDR3 is TGTGCCAGTAGTACCCCGAGGGATGTGAGCAATCAGCCCCAGCATTTT. Full variable domain (outside the CDR3, taken from reference TRBV19 and TRBJ1-5): DGGITQSPKYLFRKEGQNVTLSCEQNLNHDAMYWYRQDPGQGLRLIYYSQIVNDFQKGDIAEGYSVSREKKESFPLTVTSAQKNPTAFYLCASSTPRDVSNQPQHFGDGTRLSIL.

This clone was counted only a few times. This chain links TRBV9 with TRBJ2-2; D is perhaps TRBD1 (6 bases). This CDR3 region has 15 residues. Germline-derived CDR1 and CDR2 are SGDLS and YYNGEE. Trimming shortened V by 0 bases and J by 2 bases, and 8 bases separated the two germline ends. This CDR3 is CASSVGDTNTGELFF. As DNA, the CDR3 is TGTGCCAGCAGCGTAGGGGACACTAACACCGGGGAGCTGTTTTTT.

This clone has a single count. This chain links TRBV30 with TRBJ2-7; D remains unclear. Per the germline V gene, CDR1 is GTSNPN and CDR2 is SVGIG (reference sequence). The CDR3 has 13 amino acids. Between the trimmed V and J ends, which lost 8 bases and 9 bases, there was a span of 23 bases. The CDR3 loop reads CATRGSHSPRQYF. In DNA form, the CDR3 reads TGTGCCACACGTGGATCTCATAGCCCCCGGCAGTACTTC.

This chain links TRBV19 with TRBJ2-1, with 7 bases aligning to TRBD2. This CDR3 contains 19 residues. Germline CDR1 is LNHDA and CDR2 is SQIVND (reference sequence). J was trimmed by 4 bases and V by 1 base; bases with no gene match: 16. DNA of the CDR3: TGTGCCAGTAGTATAGGGAGAGGTGGCGGGGGTCCCCTTTACAATGAGCAGTTCTTC. It is translated as CASSIGRGGGGPLYNEQFF.

The rearrangement links TRBV5-5 to TRBJ2-7; D is unresolved. The V end lost 0 bases, the J end lost 3 bases, and 13 bases lay between the germline ends. This CDR3 is 15 amino acids long. Germline V gene sequence: CDR1 SGHKS, CDR2 YYEKEE (reference sequence). This CDR3 reads CASSLAVQSDYEQYF. CDR3 nucleotide sequence: TGTGCCAGCAGCTTGGCTGTACAGAGTGACTACGAGCAGTACTTC.

The genes are TRBV2 and TRBJ2-1; D is possibly TRBD2 (5 bases). In germline, CDR1 is SNHLY, CDR2 FYNNEI. Trimming pared 7 bases from V and 2 bases from J, leaving 12 bases between. This CDR3 has 14 residues. In DNA, the CDR3 is TGTGCCAGCAAAAGGGAGCTCACCTACAATGAGCAGTTCTTC. The encoded protein is CASKRELTYNEQFF.

V and J are TRBV7-6 and TRBJ2-6, with 9 bases aligning to TRBD1. Trimming cost V 5 bases and J 2 bases; bases outside gene matches: 7. The CDR3 contains 17 residues. The germline V gene has CDR1 SGHVS and CDR2 FNYEAQ. CDR3 sequence: CASSAVGTGTGANVLTF. DNA for the CDR3: TGTGCCAGCAGCGCGGTCGGGACAGGGACTGGGGCCAACGTCCTGACTTTC.

The chain joins TRBV18 to TRBJ2-7; D not resolved. Looked up from germline, CDR1 is KGHSH and CDR2 is LQKENI. The CDR3 runs to 11 residues. Trimming stripped 3 bases from V and 3 bases from J, with 3 bases between. The CDR3 DNA is TGTGCCAGCTCACCGGGCTACGAGCAGTACTTC. Its protein is CASSPGYEQYF.

V usage is TRBV11-3 and J usage is TRBJ2-7, with 13 bases fitting TRBD2. The CDR3 runs to 15 residues. V gave up 2 bases and J gave up 2 bases; unmatched junction bases: 0. Germline assignment: CDR1 SGHNT and CDR2 YENEEA. Written as DNA, the CDR3 is TGTGCCAGCAGCTTAACTAGCGGGAGGGCCTACGAGCAGTACTTC. It encodes CASSLTSGRAYEQYF.